The present T cell receptor (beta chain) was sequenced within a study of T cell responses to AZD1222 COVID-19 vaccine. Study-level information: Researchers grouped second doses given at about 4 or about 12 weeks into one pool.

With regard to this clone: The antigen remains unidentified.

Looked up from germline, CDR1 is DFQATT and CDR2 is SNEGSKA (reference sequence). CDR3 size: 10 residues. Study-level findings and limits: White British donors predominated, females outnumbered males, and clonal diversity was possibly underestimated. The repertoires were collected only after the peak T cell response.

Data came from immunoSEQ multiplex PCR; TCRdb stores just in-frame clones and leaves some out. The data contain 99,000 or so clones, 70% to 90% of them singletons. The specimen was peripheral blood, collected on day 0 of AZD1222 vaccination. This chain joins TRBV20-1 and TRBJ1-2; TRBD1 matches 7 bases. This TCR came from an adult in good health. CDR3 in amino acids: CSATGDGYTF. The CDR3 DNA follows: TGCAGCGCCACAGGGGATGGCTACACCTTC.